This record concerns one TCR beta chain sequence. CDR3 length equals 14 residues. Germline CDR1 is MNHNY and CDR2 is SVGAGI (reference sequence). Trimming removed 2 bases at V and 4 bases at J, with 9 bases between. This entry is derived from a study of blood T cell repertoires in COVID-19. As originally analysed: Estimation of nucleated cell counts relied on the amplification of reference gene primers. Profiled with immunoSEQ multiplex PCR; TCRdb holds only in-frame clones, not every one. V and J calls and clone size are given by that table; D and trimming were obtained from the DNA. The data hold around 620,000 clones, with over 80% observed a single time.

The rearrangement links TRBV6-6 to TRBJ1-5, with TRBD1 as a possible D gene (6 bases). This sequence was found in a woman aged 18-35 years with acute or convalescent COVID-19. Sequenced input: peripheral blood. CDR3 in DNA: TGTGCCAGCAGTTACCGGACAGATAATCAGCCCCAGCATTTT. Amino acid sequence: CASSYRTDNQPQHF.